One sample yielded the 7 T cell receptor beta chains listed below, sequenced in a study of cytomegalovirus exposure and HLA in healthy donors. PCR involved 60 Vbeta and 13 Jbeta primers. Generated by immunoSEQ multiplex PCR, the TCRdb table keeps only in-frame clones and is missing some. The sample yields 180,000 or so clones, about 9% seen once. Sequenced input: PBMCs. The receptors shown here come from a woman between 25 and 40 years old in good health and CMV-seropositive.

The chain links TRBV15 to TRBJ2-1; D is uncertain. CDR3 length: 15 amino acids. Trimming removed 5 bases at V and 0 bases at J, with 11 bases between. Germline values: CDR1 LNHNV, CDR2 YYDKDF (reference sequence). Here the CDR3 DNA reads TGTGCCACCAGCTCGTTGGCCCTCTCCTACAATGAGCAGTTCTTC. Its translation is CATSSLALSYNEQFF.

The V call is TRBV15, the J call TRBJ2-5; 10 bases align to TRBD2. Germline V CDR1 and CDR2: LNHNV, YYDKDF (reference sequence). Germline trimming cut 3 bases from V and 5 bases from J; bases unmatched to any gene: 3. The CDR3 is 14 residues long. The CDR3 coding sequence is TGTGCCACCAGCAGGCTAGCGGGAGATGAGACCCAGTACTTC. It translates to CATSRLAGDETQYF.

This clone appeared a few times. The chain combines TRBV19 with TRBJ2-7, with 9 positions matching TRBD1. This CDR3 has 14 amino acids. CDR1 is LNHDA and CDR2 is SQIVND in the germline V gene (reference sequence). The J segment lost 5 bases and the V segment lost 1 base, leaving 3 bases of the junction unmatched. This chain's CDR3 is CASSIGQGVNEQYF. DNA for the CDR3: TGTGCCAGTAGTATAGGACAGGGGGTCAACGAGCAGTACTTC.

For the CDR3, the DNA is TGTGCCAGCAGCTTGGGGGACAATAGCAATCAGCCCCAGCATTTT. Its translation is CASSLGDNSNQPQHF. The chain carries TRBV5-5 and TRBJ1-5; TRBD1 is a possible D gene (6 bases). The CDR3 spans 15 residues. Trimming removed 0 bases at V and 0 bases at J, with 7 bases between. Germline V gives CDR1 SGHKS, CDR2 YYEKEE (reference sequence). The variable domain in full, completed from reference TRBV5-5 and TRBJ1-5, reads DAGVTQSPTHLIKTRGQQVTLRCSPISGHKSVSWYQQVLGQGPQFIFQYYEKEERGRGNFPDRFSARQFPNYSSELNVNALLLGDSALYLCASSLGDNSNQPQHFGDGTRLSIL.

Worth noting for this clone: The identical CDR3 is also encoded by other nucleotide sequences in the sample. The chain uses TRBV7-9 and TRBJ2-7; D gene uncertain. CDR1 is SEHNR and CDR2 is FQNEAQ in the germline V gene (reference sequence). Trimming took off 3 bases at V and 3 bases at J, with 6 bases between the two ends. This CDR3 is 12 amino acids long. This chain's CDR3 is CASSFPGYEQYF. CDR3 in DNA: TGTGCCAGCAGCTTCCCGGGCTACGAGCAGTACTTC.

The CDR3 region has the DNA TGTGCCAGCAGCCCTCGGAGCGGGAATATAAACATTCAGTACTTC. Translated, it gives CASSPRSGNINIQYF. This chain connects TRBV7-9 to TRBJ2-4; 7 bases map to TRBD2. V trimming: 5 bases; J trimming: 6 bases; junction bases outside the gene matches: 10. CDR3 length: 15 residues. From germline, CDR1 is SEHNR and CDR2 FQNEAQ (reference sequence).

This chain uses TRBV7-3 with TRBJ2-7; tentatively, D is TRBD2 (6 bases). The length of the CDR3 is 14 residues. The V gene's germline CDR1 is SGHTA and CDR2 FQGTGA. V was trimmed by 2 bases and J by 2 bases, leaving 10 bases between them. CDR3 sequence reads: CASSLGGSTYEQYF. In DNA, the CDR3 is TGTGCCAGCAGCTTAGGGGGGTCCACCTACGAGCAGTACTTC. Full variable domain (missing parts from reference TRBV7-3 and TRBJ2-7): GAGVSQTPSNKVTEKGKYVELRCDPISGHTALYWYRQSLGQGPEFLIYFQGTGAADDSGLPNDRFFAVRPEGSVSTLKIQRTERGDSAVYLCASSLGGSTYEQYFGPGTRLTVT.